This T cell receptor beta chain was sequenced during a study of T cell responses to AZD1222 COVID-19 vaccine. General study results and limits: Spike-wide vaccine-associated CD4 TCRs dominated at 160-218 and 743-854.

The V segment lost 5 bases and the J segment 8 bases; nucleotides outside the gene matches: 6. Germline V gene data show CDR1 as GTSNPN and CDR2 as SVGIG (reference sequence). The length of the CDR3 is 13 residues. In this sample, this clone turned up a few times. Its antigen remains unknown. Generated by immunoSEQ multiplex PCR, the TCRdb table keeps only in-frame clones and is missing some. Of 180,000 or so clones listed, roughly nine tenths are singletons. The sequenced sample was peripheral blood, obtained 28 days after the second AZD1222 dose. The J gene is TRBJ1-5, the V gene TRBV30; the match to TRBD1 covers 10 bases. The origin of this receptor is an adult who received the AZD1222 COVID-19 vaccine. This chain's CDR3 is CAWSTGGVKPQHF. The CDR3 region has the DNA TGTGCCTGGTCGACAGGGGGCGTGAAGCCCCAGCATTTT.